The T cell receptor (beta chain) described here comes from a study of PD-1 blockade in classical Hodgkin lymphoma. Study context: With a 2-week interval, patients received intravenous nivolumab at 3 mg/kg. Overall study findings and caveats: Before treatment, complete responders showed about the same diversity as newly diagnosed patients. Newly diagnosed patients were reported to start with lower TCR diversity than healthy donors.

The V gene's germline CDR1 is MDHEN and CDR2 SYDVKM. The V and J ends lost 4 bases and 0 bases respectively, with 6 bases between them. The CDR3 is made up of 13 amino acids. Generated by immunoSEQ multiplex PCR, the TCRdb table keeps only in-frame clones and is missing some. The sample records around 30,000 clones, over 75% being singletons. Turning to this clone: Its target is unknown.

Stated time point: cycle 4 day 1 (C4D1), after about 6 weeks of nivolumab. Relapse was seen in all patients after autologous stem cell transplantation, and brentuximab vedotin exposure was variable. When best responses were assessed, they were complete response, partial response or progressive disease. The sample in question was peripheral blood mononuclear cells (PBMCs), obtained before the fourth cycle of nivolumab. The receptor was derived from a human donor with classical Hodgkin lymphoma. The chain has TRBV28 and TRBJ1-2, with D unresolved. CDR3 sequence reads: CASSSDANYGYTF. The CDR3 DNA follows: TGTGCCAGCAGTTCGGACGCTAACTATGGCTACACCTTC.